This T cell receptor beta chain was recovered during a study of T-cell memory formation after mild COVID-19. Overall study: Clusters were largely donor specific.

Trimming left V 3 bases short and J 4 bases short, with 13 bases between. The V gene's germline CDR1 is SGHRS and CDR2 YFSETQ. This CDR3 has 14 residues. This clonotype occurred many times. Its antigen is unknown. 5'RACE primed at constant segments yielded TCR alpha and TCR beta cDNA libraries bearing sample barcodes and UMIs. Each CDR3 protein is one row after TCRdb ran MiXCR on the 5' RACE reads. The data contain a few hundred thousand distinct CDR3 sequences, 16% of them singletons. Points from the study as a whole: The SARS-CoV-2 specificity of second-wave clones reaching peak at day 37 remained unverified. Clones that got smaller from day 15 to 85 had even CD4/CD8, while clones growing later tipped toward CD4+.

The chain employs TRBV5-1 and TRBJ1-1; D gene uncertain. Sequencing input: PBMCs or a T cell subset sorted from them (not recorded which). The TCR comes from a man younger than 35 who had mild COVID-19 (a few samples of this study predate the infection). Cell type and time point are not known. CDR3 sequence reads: CASSSATGGTEAFF. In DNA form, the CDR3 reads TGCGCCAGCAGCTCCGCGACGGGCGGCACTGAAGCTTTCTTT.